This TCR beta chain was captured by sequencing in a study of T-cell reconstitution after alpha-beta-depleted transplantation in children. The sample holds many counts of this clonotype. This CDR3 has 16 residues. Trimming at V came to 5 bases and at J to 1 base, leaving 4 bases not matched to a gene. This sample's TCRbeta library carried unique molecular identifier barcodes. TCRdb processed the PCR reads anew with MiXCR; each CDR3 protein has one entry. The sample consists of over 400,000 distinct CDR3 sequences, roughly an eighth of them appearing once. The specimen was PBMCs from the stem cell graft donor, collected from the stem cell graft. The clonotype originates from a human donor who donated a stem cell graft to a child with combined immunodeficiency. This chain connects TRBV12-3 or TRBV12-4 to TRBJ2-2; TRBD2 agrees at 10 bases. The CDR3 DNA reads TGTGCCAGCAGTCCTTCTAGCGGGGGGAACACCGGGGAGCTGTTTTTT. Its translation is CASSPSSGGNTGELFF.